This TCR beta chain comes out of a study of OX40 agonist ivuxolimab in advanced cancers. Trimming took off 10 bases at V and 2 bases at J, with 14 bases between the two ends. CDR1 and CDR2 from the germline V gene are LNHDA and SQIVND (reference sequence). CDR3 length: 13 residues. Only in-frame clones appear in the TCRdb table, and some are missing; sequencing was by immunoSEQ multiplex PCR. The table records tens of thousands of clones, just under 90% of them present only once. The specimen was CD4+ or CD8+ T cells sorted from blood, collected in a trial of the OX40 agonist ivuxolimab. The clonotype comes from an adult with an advanced solid tumor such as melanoma, head and neck, liver or kidney cancer. The chain has TRBV19 and TRBJ1-2, with a tentative D call TRBD1 (5 bases). Here the CDR3 reads CATSPGRNYGYTF. CDR3 nucleotide sequence: TGTGCCACCTCACCGGGACGGAACTATGGCTACACCTTC.